The next 3 T cell receptor beta chains were all read from a single sample in a study of tumor-infiltrating lymphocytes in primary liver carcinoma. A primer in the constant region served to generate TCR beta cDNA from approximately 450 ng of total RNA. ARM-PCR was slightly modified, and three nested multiplex PCR rounds with it gave rise to the TCR beta libraries. TRBV1-TRBV30 forward primers paired with a C-beta reverse primer were used in the first two PCR rounds, which ran roughly 10 cycles each. A single record per CDR3 protein comes from TCRdb applying MiXCR to the multiplex PCR reads. The sample lists 20,000 to 25,000 distinct CDR3 sequences; 80% were seen once. From 20-30 mg of unsorted bulk tissue, DNA and RNA were co-extracted together. Input material: liver tumor tissue from sampling region 2. Documented subset: tumor region T2, inferior pole. The receptors shown here come from a woman in her twenties or thirties with primary liver carcinoma and hepatitis B virus infection.

Worth noting for this clonotype: A read error may account for a junction end that differs from germline. J is TRBJ2-3 and V is TRBV11-2, with 12 bases fitting TRBD2. The CDR3 extends over 15 amino acids. Germline CDR1 and CDR2: SGHAT and FQNNGV. The chain's CDR3 is CASSASGRVIDTKYF. The CDR3 DNA reads as TGTGCCAGCAGCGCTAGCGGGAGGGTCATAGATACGAAGTATTTT.

A word on this clonotype: Compared with germline, one end of the junction differs, possibly owing to a read error. The chain is built from TRBV6-5 and TRBJ2-2, with TRBD1 as a possible D gene (6 bases). Germline V gene sequence: CDR1 MNHEY, CDR2 SVGAGI. CDR3 length: 15 amino acids. The CDR3 sequence is CASSLRTEFTGELLF. CDR3 sequence (DNA): TGTGCCAGCAGTCTGCGGACAGAGTTCACCGGGGAGCTGTTATTT.

Regarding this clonotype: The CDR3 carries no conserved terminal phenylalanine or tryptophan, so it likely arises from a read error. The genes are TRBV5-5 and TRBJ1-4; 7 bases align to TRBD1. Germline V CDR1 and CDR2: SGHKS, YYEKEE (reference sequence). The V segment lost 1 base and the J segment 0 bases; nucleotides outside the gene matches: 12. The CDR3 is 19 residues long. This CDR3 is CASSLRLDGQVATNEKLFL. The CDR3 DNA reads TGTGCCAGCAGCTTGAGGTTAGACGGACAGGTTGCAACTAATGAAAAACTGTTTTTA.